This T cell receptor beta chain was profiled in a study of vaccination and CD4 T cells after COVID-19. Across the study: Recovered patients in the cohort numbered six men and four women, two of them Hispanic. Findings and caveats of the study: Spike mono-reactivity held for 304 of 307 vaccine-specific clones in convalescent patients. The researchers studied relatively few convalescent patients and omitted early post-infection timepoints.

As to treatment: roughly ten-day PBMC culture with coronavirus spike peptide pools or control peptides (ViraFEST assay). This clonotype occurred once. Its antigen is still unknown. Sequenced with the Oncomine TCR Beta short-read assay was DNA taken from cultured CD4+ T cells. One entry per CDR3 protein, called by TCRdb with MiXCR from the PCR reads. The data contain about 23,000 distinct CDR3 sequences, roughly 58% of them singletons. The CDR3 totals 13 residues. Trimming pared 6 bases from V and 3 bases from J, leaving 11 bases between. The germline V gene encodes CDR1 LNHDA and CDR2 SQIVND (reference sequence).

The origin of this receptor is a human donor who had recovered from COVID-19. The source material was CD4+ T cells from blood, cultured in vitro. V gene TRBV19 combines with J gene TRBJ1-2; possible D gene TRBD1, 6 bases. CDR3 nucleotide sequence: TGTGCCAGTAGGGTTAACAGGGACTATGGCTACACCTTC. It is translated as CASRVNRDYGYTF. Full variable domain (missing parts from reference TRBV19 and TRBJ1-2): DGGITQSPKYLFRKEGQNVTLSCEQNLNHDAMYWYRQDPGQGLRLIYYSQIVNDFQKGDIAEGYSVSREKKESFPLTVTSAQKNPTAFYLCASRVNRDYGYTFGSGTRLTVV.